A selection of T cell receptor beta chains follows, all from one sample in a study of T cell repertoires in cytomegalovirus infection. The antigens these receptors bind are not known. Via MiXCR, TCRdb re-called the reads, giving one row per CDR3 protein. The data hold some 100,000 distinct CDR3 sequences, with approximately 28% observed a single time. Specimen: CD8+ T cells from cultured PBMCs, collected from culture after CMV antigen stimulation. These TCRs come from a human donor in good health (CMV status not recorded). Some clones in this sample may be carry-over from other donors' samples. CDR3s include the opening cysteine and the closing phenylalanine or tryptophan. Each record gives: D gene, V gene, J gene, clone size, CDR3 protein, CDR3 DNA. The D gene is left open where the match is weak. Only some rows state a clone size, as once, few, many or a class for expanded clones.

TRBD1	TRBV20-1	TRBJ2-7	-	CSARDGTGDYEQYF	TGCAGTGCTAGAGATGGGACAGGGGACTACGAGCAGTACTTC
TRBD2	TRBV12-3/TRBV12-4	TRBJ2-5	-	CASARLARQETQYF	TGTGCCAGCGCCAGACTAGCTCGGCAAGAGACCCAGTACTTC
-	TRBV4-1	TRBJ2-1	few	CASSQEEDSYNEQFF	TGCGCCAGCAGCCAAGAGGAGGACAGCTACAATGAGCAGTTCTTC
-	TRBV6-5	TRBJ2-3	-	CASSYSGGLYGTDTQYF	TGTGCCAGCAGTTACTCAGGGGGGCTGTATGGCACAGATACGCAGTATTTT
TRBD2	TRBV4-1	TRBJ2-1	-	CASSQEDLAGANNEQFF	TGCGCCAGCAGCCAAGAAGATCTAGCGGGGGCGAACAATGAGCAGTTCTTC
-	TRBV7-6	TRBJ2-1	many	CASSLGLNNEQFF	TGTGCCAGCAGCTTAGGACTTAACAATGAGCAGTTCTTC
TRBD1	TRBV5-6	TRBJ1-3	few	CASAGLGTAGNTIYF	TGTGCCAGCGCGGGCCTAGGGACAGCCGGAAACACCATATATTTT
TRBD2	TRBV7-9	TRBJ2-3	-	CASSLTSGGPEAQYF	TGTGCCAGCAGCCTGACTAGCGGGGGGCCAGAGGCGCAGTATTTT
TRBD2	TRBV12-3/TRBV12-4	TRBJ2-5	few	CASSPFEGLAAGETQYF	TGTGCCAGCAGCCCTTTCGAAGGACTAGCGGCGGGGGAGACCCAGTACTTC
TRBD2	TRBV5-4	TRBJ2-7	few	CASSSPLAGDEQYF	TGTGCCAGCAGCTCGCCTTTAGCGGGGGACGAGCAGTACTTC
TRBD1	TRBV30	TRBJ2-5	few	CAEPERDREETQYF	TGTGCCGAACCAGAGAGGGACAGAGAAGAGACCCAGTACTTC
-	TRBV7-8	TRBJ2-2	many	CASSLPNTGELFF	TGTGCCAGCAGCTTACCGAACACCGGGGAGCTGTTTTTT
-	TRBV27	TRBJ2-1	-	CASSPPPTSNEQFF	TGTGCCAGCAGTCCCCCCCCCACTTCTAATGAGCAGTTCTTC
-	TRBV9	TRBJ1-1	-	CASSVDKGRNTEAFF	TGTGCCAGCAGCGTAGACAAAGGGAGGAACACTGAAGCTTTCTTT
-	TRBV7-9	TRBJ2-4	few	CASSPEGGQGIQYF	TGTGCCAGCAGCCCCGAGGGGGGGCAAGGCATTCAGTACTTC
-	TRBV9	TRBJ2-3	-	CASSVTSTDTQYF	TGTGCCAGCAGCGTAACCTCCACAGATACGCAGTATTTT
-	TRBV7-8	TRBJ2-5	-	CASSPDICGGEETQYF	TGTGCCAGCAGCCCTGACATTTGCGGGGGCGAGGAGACCCAGTACTTC
-	TRBV27	TRBJ2-5	-	CASRQTGYQETQYF	TGTGCCAGCAGACAGACAGGATACCAAGAGACCCAGTACTTC
TRBD1	TRBV13	TRBJ2-1	few	CASSLRDRDLWGNEQFF	TGTGCCAGCAGCTTAAGGGACAGGGACCTTTGGGGGAATGAGCAGTTCTTC
-	TRBV25-1	TRBJ2-7	many	CASSDGGYEQYF	TGTGCCAGCAGTGACGGGGGCTACGAGCAGTACTTC
TRBD1	TRBV20-1	TRBJ2-6	-	CSALQGAYGANVLTF	TGCAGTGCCTTACAGGGGGCCTATGGGGCCAACGTCCTGACTTTC
TRBD2	TRBV7-9	TRBJ2-3	few	CASSLPRDSGGSTDTQYF	TGTGCCAGCAGCTTACCAAGAGATAGCGGGGGGAGCACAGATACGCAGTATTTT
TRBD1	TRBV7-3	TRBJ1-4	-	CASSLPSGGGGEKLFF	TGTGCCAGCAGCTTGCCTTCAGGGGGCGGGGGTGAAAAACTGTTTTTT
TRBD2	TRBV19	TRBJ2-3	once	CASSPIAGGQGDTQYF	TGTGCCAGTAGTCCAATTGCGGGGGGCCAAGGAGATACGCAGTATTTT
TRBD2	TRBV7-8	TRBJ2-5	-	CASSLVASGGQETQYF	TGTGCCAGCAGCTTAGTCGCTAGCGGGGGGCAAGAGACCCAGTACTTC